The clone carrying this TCR beta chain has just one count. What it binds is unknown. Here immunoSEQ multiplex PCR was the method, and the copy in TCRdb shows in-frame clones only, minus some. The table records some 320,000 clones, about 90% of them present only once. V was pared by 9 bases and J by 1 base, with 10 bases between. The germline V gene has CDR1 ENHRY and CDR2 SYGVKD. CDR3 size: 12 residues. This sample is part of a study of cytomegalovirus exposure and HLA in healthy donors. Whole-study findings and limits: Specificity of a few CMV-associated chains for CMV antigens was verified in vitro. The study found most TCR sequences rare, yet found some public TCRs in many donors.

The donors were part of the validation cohort of 100 to 150 subjects. That cohort was separate from the first cohort, which comprised some 670 subjects. This TCR was recovered from a woman in her thirties in good health and CMV-seropositive. Input material: PBMCs. The V and J genes are TRBV10-3 and TRBJ2-7, with D maybe TRBD2 (6 bases). The CDR3 bases are TGTGCCATAGCGGAGGGGTCCTACGAGCAGTACTTC. Encoded protein: CAIAEGSYEQYF.